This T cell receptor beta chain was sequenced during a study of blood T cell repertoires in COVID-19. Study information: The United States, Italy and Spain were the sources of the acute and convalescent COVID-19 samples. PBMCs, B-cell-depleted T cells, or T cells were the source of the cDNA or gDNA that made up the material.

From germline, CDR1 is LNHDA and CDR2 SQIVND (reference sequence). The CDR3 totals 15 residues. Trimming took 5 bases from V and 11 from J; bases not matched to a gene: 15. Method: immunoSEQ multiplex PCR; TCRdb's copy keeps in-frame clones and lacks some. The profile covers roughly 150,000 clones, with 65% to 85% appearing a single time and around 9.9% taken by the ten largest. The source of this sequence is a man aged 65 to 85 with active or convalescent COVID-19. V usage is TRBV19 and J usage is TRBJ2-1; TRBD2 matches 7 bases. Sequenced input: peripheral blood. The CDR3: CASSSNRQTSPKQFF. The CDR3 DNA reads TGTGCCAGTAGTTCAAATCGCCAGACTAGCCCTAAGCAGTTCTTC.